Described below is a single T cell receptor beta chain sequence and its context. Its target is not known. Every isolated RNA sample was fully reverse transcribed, so sequencing captured expressed TCRB transcripts. This table comes from immunoSEQ multiplex PCR, and its TCRdb copy is limited to in-frame clones, with some not included. The sample has about 150,000 clones, around 8% seen once. This record belongs to a study of beta chain features in type 1 diabetes. Whole-study context: Healthy donors, compared against patients, showed similar age, gender and cell yields. General observations from the study: These data did not resolve whether HLA type affects TCRB rearrangement. The study found moderately but significantly shorter TCRB CDR3s in all four CD4+ subsets of Type 1 diabetes patients. Compared with healthy donors, patients appeared to share more similar naive, central memory and regulatory TCRB repertoires.

V lost 9 bases and J 5 bases, leaving 13 bases between the germline ends. In germline, CDR1 is ENHRY, CDR2 SYGVKD. The CDR3 runs to 13 residues. The sequencing input was central memory CD4+ T cells from blood. This chain uses TRBV10-3 with TRBJ1-4, with D possibly being TRBD1 (6 bases). This sequence was found in a man aged 18 to 35 in good health. The CDR3 here is CAIRGGPNEKLFF. CDR3 nucleotides: TGTGCCATAAGGGGGGGGCCGAATGAAAAACTGTTTTTT.